The source of this TCR beta chain is a study of OX40 agonist ivuxolimab in advanced cancers. Overall study findings and caveats: Partial responders at 0.1-3.0 mg/kg showed near-lowest clonal expansion. Antigen specificity remained undetermined for the expanded peripheral T cells. On average, CD8+ T cells had more expanded clones than CD4+.

Patients had blood sampled at baseline and again on cycle 4 day 1 and cycle 7 day 1. This clone has more than one count but fewer than ten. The antigen remains unidentified. The method was immunoSEQ multiplex PCR; TCRdb's version includes in-frame clones alone and lacks a portion of them. The sample consists of 46,000 or so clones, approximately 80% of them appearing once. From germline, CDR1 is SGHNT and CDR2 YENEEA. The ends lost 5 bases at V and 3 bases at J; junction bases unmatched: 1. The CDR3 length is 12 residues. The gene calls are TRBV11-3 and TRBJ2-7; 7 positions match TRBD1. The sequence derives from an adult with an advanced solid tumor such as melanoma, head and neck, liver or kidney cancer. Specimen: CD4+ or CD8+ T cells sorted from blood, collected in a trial of the OX40 agonist ivuxolimab. CDR3 amino acids: CASSGDSYEQYF. CDR3 bases: TGTGCCAGCAGCGGGGACAGCTACGAGCAGTACTTC.